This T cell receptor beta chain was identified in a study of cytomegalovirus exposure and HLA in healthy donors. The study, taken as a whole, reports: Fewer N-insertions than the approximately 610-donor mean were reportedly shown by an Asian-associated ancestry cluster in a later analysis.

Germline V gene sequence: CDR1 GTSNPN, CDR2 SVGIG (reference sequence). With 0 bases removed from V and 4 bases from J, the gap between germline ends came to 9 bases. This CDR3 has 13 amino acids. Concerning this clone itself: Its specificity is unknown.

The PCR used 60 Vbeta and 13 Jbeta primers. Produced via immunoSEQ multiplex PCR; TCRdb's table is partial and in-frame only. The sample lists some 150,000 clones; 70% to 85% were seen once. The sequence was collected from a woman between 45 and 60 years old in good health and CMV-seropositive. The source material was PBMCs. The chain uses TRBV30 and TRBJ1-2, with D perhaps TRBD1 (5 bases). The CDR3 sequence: CAWSVGGGYGYTF. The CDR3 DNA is TGTGCCTGGAGTGTGGGGGGGGGCTATGGCTACACCTTC.